What follows describes a single T cell receptor (beta chain). This likely traces to a read error, being one base from a far larger clone. V gave up 5 bases and J gave up 7 bases; unmatched junction bases: 13. Germline CDR1 and CDR2: SGHDT and YYEEEE. This CDR3 is 15 amino acids long. Time point denoted: before trial treatment. The data derive from a study of low-dose radiotherapy and immunotherapy resistance in tumors. In the study overall: Each two-week cycle included intravenous cyclophosphamide 200 mg/m2, given one day before radiation and immunotherapy.

Priming of first-strand cDNA relied on TRAV- and TRBV-specific primers (covering alpha and beta chains). A constant-region primer paired with the V-primer adapter amplified TCRs over about 20 PCR cycles. TCRdb ran MiXCR on the reads and lists one entry per CDR3 protein. This table has 75,000 to 95,000 distinct CDR3 sequences, approximately 17% appearing once. The J gene is TRBJ2-7, the V gene TRBV5-6; 9 nucleotides agree with TRBD1. This TCR was sampled from a male donor with prostate cancer. The source material was PBMCs, sampled before treatment. This chain's CDR3 is CASRTGQGLVNEQYF. CDR3 bases: TGTGCCAGCAGGACCGGACAGGGGCTGGTCAATGAGCAGTACTTC.